The 17 T cell receptor beta chains below were found in one sample sequenced in a study of early T cells in non-severe SARS-CoV-2 infection. TCRdb called the 5' RACE reads again in MiXCR, with one record for every CDR3 protein. The sample consists of some 70,000 distinct CDR3 sequences, roughly 9% of them appearing once. The sequenced sample was whole blood. Receptors were obtained from an adult who was a healthcare worker with PCR-confirmed SARS-CoV-2 infection or an uninfected control (not recorded which).

This clonotype appeared a few times. The V and J genes are TRBV5-1 and TRBJ2-1; 11 nucleotides line up with TRBD2. This CDR3 has 14 residues. The V and J ends lost 0 bases and 9 bases, in that order; junction bases with no gene match: 2. The germline V gene encodes CDR1 SGHRS and CDR2 YFSETQ. CDR3 residues: CASSLGLAGFEQFF. CDR3 in DNA: TGCGCCAGCAGCTTGGGACTAGCGGGATTTGAGCAGTTCTTC.

This clonotype has more than one count but fewer than ten. CDR3 in DNA: TGTGCCAGCAGCTCCTACGGACAGGGATACGAGCAGTACTTC. Translation: CASSSYGQGYEQYF. V usage is TRBV7-2 and J usage is TRBJ2-7; 8 bases map to TRBD1. This CDR3 has 14 amino acids. The germline V gene encodes CDR1 SGHTA and CDR2 FQGNSA. V lost 4 bases and J lost 4; bases outside the gene matches: 6.

A few counts support this clonotype. This sequence joins TRBV7-6 and TRBJ2-1; D not certain. The CDR3 is 16 residues long. The germline CDR1 and CDR2 sequences are SGHVS and FNYEAQ. Trimming cost V 3 bases and J 0 bases, with 12 bases left between them. CDR3 loop: CASSFGSPSSYNEQFF. The CDR3, as DNA: TGTGCCAGCAGCTTCGGATCTCCGAGCTCCTACAATGAGCAGTTCTTC.

This clonotype has at least ten counts. The chain couples TRBV28 to TRBJ2-5; 10 bases map to TRBD1. CDR1 is MDHEN, CDR2 SYDVKM, per germline. The CDR3 has 14 amino acids. V trimming: 4 bases; J trimming: 4 bases; junction bases outside the gene matches: 3. The CDR3 is CASSSWTGGETQYF. The CDR3 bases are TGTGCCAGCAGTTCTTGGACAGGGGGAGAGACCCAGTACTTC.

The chain recombines TRBV7-9 with TRBJ2-3, with unresolved D. The CDR3 covers 12 residues. CDR1 and CDR2 from the germline V gene are SEHNR and FQNEAQ (reference sequence). V gave up 5 bases and J gave up 3 bases, with 6 bases separating them. The CDR3 here is CASSAGTDTQYF. DNA for the CDR3: TGTGCCAGCAGCGCCGGTACAGATACGCAGTATTTT.

This clonotype occurred many times. The V call is TRBV7-8, the J call TRBJ1-1, with TRBD1 matching 7 bases. The CDR3 consists of 15 residues. Germline trimming cut 5 bases from V and 3 bases from J; bases unmatched to any gene: 9. CDR1 and CDR2 from the germline V gene are SGHVS and FQNEAQ. The CDR3 reads CASSHGIQGDTEAFF. Written as DNA, the CDR3 is TGTGCCAGCAGCCACGGGATCCAGGGGGACACTGAAGCTTTCTTT.

The chain recombines TRBV30 with TRBJ2-7; D perhaps matches TRBD2 (5 bases). Trimming stripped 4 bases from V and 0 bases from J, with 10 bases between. CDR3 size: 13 residues. Looked up from germline, CDR1 is GTSNPN and CDR2 is SVGIG (reference sequence). The CDR3 nucleotides read TGTGCCTGGACGGCTCGGGACTCCTACGAGCAGTACTTC. This encodes CAWTARDSYEQYF.

This clonotype was observed a handful of times. The chain is built from TRBV12-3 or TRBV12-4 and TRBJ1-5; D gene uncertain. The CDR3 extends over 15 amino acids. With 6 bases removed from V and 2 bases from J, the gap between germline ends came to 14 bases. CDR3 region: CASSPDLDGNQPQHF. DNA for the CDR3: TGTGCCAGCAGCCCAGATCTGGACGGCAATCAGCCCCAGCATTTT.

The chain couples TRBV19 to TRBJ2-3; the D call may be TRBD1 or TRBD2 (5 bases each). The CDR3 covers 15 residues. The V end was cut by 2 bases, the J end by 1 base, with 10 bases between. The V gene's germline CDR1 is LNHDA and CDR2 SQIVND (reference sequence). The CDR3 here is CASSIYWDGTDTQYF. As DNA, the CDR3 is TGTGCCAGTAGTATATACTGGGACGGCACAGATACGCAGTATTTT.

The table lists this clonotype with many counts. This chain uses TRBV4-3 with TRBJ2-3; 9 bases map to TRBD2. The CDR3 is 16 residues long. V lost 3 bases to trimming and J lost 4 bases; unmatched junction nucleotides: 8. The germline gives CDR1 LGHNA, CDR2 YSLEER. CDR3 DNA: TGCGCCAGCAGCCACGCCTTAGCGGGAGTCGCAGATACGCAGTATTTT. It specifies CASSHALAGVADTQYF.

This clonotype was seen only a few times. J is TRBJ1-4 and V is TRBV6-5, with a weak D call TRBD1 (5 bases). V lost 6 bases, J lost 5 bases, and 19 bases lay in between. The CDR3 runs 16 residues. Germline V gene data show CDR1 as MNHEY and CDR2 as SVGAGI. The CDR3 DNA is TGTGCCAGCAGAAGAGGGACGGCCCCGATGAATGAAAAACTGTTTTTT. This codes for CASRRGTAPMNEKLFF.

This clonotype was picked up a small number of times. The chain has TRBV7-2 and TRBJ2-5, with 8 bases lining up with TRBD2. The junction had 6 bases not matched to a gene; V was cut back by 1 base and J by 5 bases. CDR3 length: 15 amino acids. Germline V gives CDR1 SGHTA, CDR2 FQGNSA. The CDR3 here is CASSLEAGVLETQYF. Written as DNA, the CDR3 is TGTGCCAGCAGCTTAGAAGCGGGAGTATTGGAGACCCAGTACTTC.

This chain uses TRBV29-1 with TRBJ2-7, with a tentative D call TRBD2 (5 bases). V gave up 4 bases and J gave up 7 bases, with 17 bases separating them. The CDR3 contains 13 residues. Germline V gene lookup returns CDR1 SQVTM and CDR2 ANQGSEA. CDR3 loop: CSVVGPSEGEQYF. DNA for the CDR3: TGCAGCGTTGTTGGACCGAGCGAGGGAGAGCAGTACTTC.

The chain recombines TRBV6-2 or TRBV6-3 with TRBJ2-1, with 8 bases identical to TRBD2. V lost 4 bases, J lost 6 bases, and 2 bases stayed unmatched. The CDR3 length is 13 residues. Germline values: CDR1 MNHEY, CDR2 SVGEGT. The CDR3 nucleotides read TGTGCCAGCAGTTGGCTAGCGGGCAATGAGCAGTTCTTC. Its protein is CASSWLAGNEQFF.

This clonotype was seen only a few times. This chain links TRBV7-6 with TRBJ2-3; TRBD1 matches 7 bases. The V gene's germline CDR1 is SGHVS and CDR2 FNYEAQ. V dropped 5 bases and J dropped 0; count of bases not matched to a gene: 8. The CDR3 contains 16 residues. CDR3 sequence: CASSPNRDRSTDTQYF. The CDR3 DNA reads TGTGCCAGCAGCCCGAACCGGGACAGAAGCACAGATACGCAGTATTTT. Looking up the rest from reference TRBV7-6 and TRBJ2-3 gives the full variable domain: GAGVSQSPRYKVTKRGQDVALRCDPISGHVSLYWYRQALGQGPEFLTYFNYEAQQDKSGLPNDRFSAERPEGSISTLTIQRTEQRDSAMYRCASSPNRDRSTDTQYFGPGTRLTVL.

In its sample, this clonotype was seen a few times. This sequence joins TRBV11-2 and TRBJ2-2; TRBD2 matches at 11 bases. In germline, CDR1 is SGHAT, CDR2 FQNNGV. The CDR3 consists of 17 residues. Germline trimming cut 5 bases from V and 7 bases from J; bases unmatched to any gene: 12. CDR3 DNA: TGTGCCAGCAGCCGCATTACTAGCGGGAGAGTGAACGGGGAGCTGTTTTTT. Amino acid sequence: CASSRITSGRVNGELFF.

Here the CDR3 reads CASSRSVAESYEQYF. CDR3 nucleotide sequence: TGTGCCAGCAGCCGTTCAGTAGCGGAATCCTACGAGCAGTACTTC. The chain couples TRBV3-1 to TRBJ2-7; tentatively, D is TRBD2 (6 bases). There are 15 residues in the CDR3. V lost 4 bases to trimming and J lost 1 base, with 14 bases between them. Germline values: CDR1 LGHDT, CDR2 YNNKEL (reference sequence).